This T cell receptor beta chain was captured by sequencing in a study of control samples from healthy donors and cancer patients. The germline CDR1 and CDR2 sequences are MNHNY and SVGAGI (reference sequence). V was pared by 2 bases and J by 8 bases, with 5 bases of the junction left unmatched. The CDR3 covers 15 residues. TCRdb keeps only in-frame clones here, not all; method: immunoSEQ multiplex PCR. The sample includes around 190,000 clones, about 90% of them seen just once. Sequencing was carried out using blood. This rearrangement joins TRBV6-6 to TRBJ1-6; TRBD1 agrees at 8 bases. The source of this sequence is a woman between 45 and 60 years old in good health. In DNA form, the CDR3 reads TGTGCCAGCAGTTACACGACAGGGGTCGATTCACCCCTCCACTTT. This gives the protein CASSYTTGVDSPLHF.